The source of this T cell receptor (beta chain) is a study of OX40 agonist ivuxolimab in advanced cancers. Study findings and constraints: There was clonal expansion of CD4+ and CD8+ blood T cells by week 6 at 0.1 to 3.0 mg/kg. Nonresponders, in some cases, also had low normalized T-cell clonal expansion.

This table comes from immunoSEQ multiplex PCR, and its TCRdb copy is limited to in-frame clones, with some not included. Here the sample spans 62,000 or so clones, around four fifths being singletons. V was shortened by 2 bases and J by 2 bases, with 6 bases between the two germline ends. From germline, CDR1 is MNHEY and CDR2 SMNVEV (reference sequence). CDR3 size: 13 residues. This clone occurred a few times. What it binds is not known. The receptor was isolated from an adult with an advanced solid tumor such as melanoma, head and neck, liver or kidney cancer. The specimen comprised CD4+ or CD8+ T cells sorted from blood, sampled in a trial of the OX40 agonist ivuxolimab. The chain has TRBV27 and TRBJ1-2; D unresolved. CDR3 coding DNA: TGTGCCAGCAGTTTAACCGAAAACTATGGCTACACCTTC. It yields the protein CASSLTENYGYTF.